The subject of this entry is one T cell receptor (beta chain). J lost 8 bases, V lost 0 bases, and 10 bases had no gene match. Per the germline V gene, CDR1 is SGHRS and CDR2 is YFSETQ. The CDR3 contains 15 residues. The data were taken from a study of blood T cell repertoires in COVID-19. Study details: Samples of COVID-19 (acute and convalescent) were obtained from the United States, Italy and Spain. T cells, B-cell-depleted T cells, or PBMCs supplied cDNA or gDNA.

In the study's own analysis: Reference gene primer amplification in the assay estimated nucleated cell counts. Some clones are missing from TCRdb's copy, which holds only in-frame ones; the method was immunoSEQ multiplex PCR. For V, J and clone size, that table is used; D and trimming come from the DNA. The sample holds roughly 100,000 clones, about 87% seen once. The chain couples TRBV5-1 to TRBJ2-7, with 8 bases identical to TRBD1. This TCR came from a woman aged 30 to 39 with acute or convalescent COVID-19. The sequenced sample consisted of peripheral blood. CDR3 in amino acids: CASSLDGQGGIKQYF. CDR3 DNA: TGCGCCAGCAGCTTGGACGGACAGGGAGGTATTAAGCAGTACTTC.